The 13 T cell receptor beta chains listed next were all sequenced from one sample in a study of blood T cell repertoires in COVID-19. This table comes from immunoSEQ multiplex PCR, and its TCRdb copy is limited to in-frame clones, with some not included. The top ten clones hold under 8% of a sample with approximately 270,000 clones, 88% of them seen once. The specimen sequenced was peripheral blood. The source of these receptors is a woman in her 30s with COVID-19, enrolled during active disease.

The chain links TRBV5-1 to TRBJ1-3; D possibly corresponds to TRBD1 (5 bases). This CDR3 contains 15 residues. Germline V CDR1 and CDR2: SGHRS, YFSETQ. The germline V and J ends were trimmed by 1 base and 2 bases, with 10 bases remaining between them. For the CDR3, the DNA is TGCGCCAGCAGCTTGCGGGGGGATACTGGAAACACCATATATTTT. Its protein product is CASSLRGDTGNTIYF.

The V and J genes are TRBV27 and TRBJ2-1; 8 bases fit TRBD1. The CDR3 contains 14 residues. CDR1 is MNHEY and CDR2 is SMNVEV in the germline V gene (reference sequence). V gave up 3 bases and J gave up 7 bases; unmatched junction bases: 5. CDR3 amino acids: CASSLGRGLNEQFF. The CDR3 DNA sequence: TGTGCCAGCAGTTTGGGCAGGGGGCTGAATGAGCAGTTCTTC.

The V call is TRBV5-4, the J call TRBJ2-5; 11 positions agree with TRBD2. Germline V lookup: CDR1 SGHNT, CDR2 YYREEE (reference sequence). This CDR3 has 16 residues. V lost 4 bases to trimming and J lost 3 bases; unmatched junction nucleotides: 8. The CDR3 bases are TGTGCCAGCAGCCACGGAGTTAGCGGGGGGGAAGAGACCCAGTACTTC. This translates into CASSHGVSGGEETQYF.

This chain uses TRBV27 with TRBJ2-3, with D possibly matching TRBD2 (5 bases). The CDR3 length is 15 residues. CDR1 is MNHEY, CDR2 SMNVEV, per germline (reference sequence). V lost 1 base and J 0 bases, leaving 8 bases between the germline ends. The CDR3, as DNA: TGTGCCAGCAGTTTATGGAGCGGCAGCACAGATACGCAGTATTTT. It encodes CASSLWSGSTDTQYF.

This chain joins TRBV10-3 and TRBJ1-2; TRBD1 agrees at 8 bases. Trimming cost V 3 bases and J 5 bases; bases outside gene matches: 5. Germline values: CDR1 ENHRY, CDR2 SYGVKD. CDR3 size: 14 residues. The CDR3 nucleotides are TGTGCCATCAGTGATAGCTGGACAGGGTATGGCTACACCTTC. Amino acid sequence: CAISDSWTGYGYTF.

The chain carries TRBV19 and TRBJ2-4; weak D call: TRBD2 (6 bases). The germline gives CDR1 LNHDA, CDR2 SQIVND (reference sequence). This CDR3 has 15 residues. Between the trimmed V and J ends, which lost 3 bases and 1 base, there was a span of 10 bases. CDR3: CASSIGGLAKNIQYF. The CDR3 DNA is TGTGCCAGTAGTATCGGGGGTTTGGCCAAAAACATTCAGTACTTC.

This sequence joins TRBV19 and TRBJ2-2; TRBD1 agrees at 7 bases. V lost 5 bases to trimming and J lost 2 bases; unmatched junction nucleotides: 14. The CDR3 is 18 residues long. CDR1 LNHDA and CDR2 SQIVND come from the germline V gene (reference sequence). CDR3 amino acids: CASSRKSTGATNTGELFF. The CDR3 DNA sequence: TGTGCCAGTAGTCGCAAATCAACAGGGGCCACTAACACCGGGGAGCTGTTTTTT.

CDR3 nucleotide sequence: TGTGCCAGCCCCCCTTCCTTAGCGGGAGTTAACAATGAGCAGTTCTTC. Protein product: CASPPSLAGVNNEQFF. The V and J genes are TRBV28 and TRBJ2-1; 9 nucleotides match TRBD2. The germline V gene encodes CDR1 MDHEN and CDR2 SYDVKM. This CDR3 spans 16 amino acids. V lost 8 bases to trimming and J lost 5 bases; unmatched junction nucleotides: 13.

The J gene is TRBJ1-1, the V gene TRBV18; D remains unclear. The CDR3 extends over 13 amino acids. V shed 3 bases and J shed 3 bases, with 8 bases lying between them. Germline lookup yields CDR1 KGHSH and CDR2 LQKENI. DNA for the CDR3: TGTGCCAGCTCACCGAACGGGGACACTGAAGCTTTCTTT. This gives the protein CASSPNGDTEAFF.

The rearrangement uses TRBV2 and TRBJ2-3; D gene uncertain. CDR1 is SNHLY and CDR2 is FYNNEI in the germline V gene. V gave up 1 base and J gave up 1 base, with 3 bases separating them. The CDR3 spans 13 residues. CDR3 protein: CASSEERTDTQYF. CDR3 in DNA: TGTGCCAGCAGTGAAGAGCGCACAGATACGCAGTATTTT.

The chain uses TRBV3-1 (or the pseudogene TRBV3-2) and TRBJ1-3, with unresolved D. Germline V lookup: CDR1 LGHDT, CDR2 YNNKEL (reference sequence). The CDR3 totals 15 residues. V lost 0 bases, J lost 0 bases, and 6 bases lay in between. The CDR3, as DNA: TGTGCCAGCAGCCAAGATCCCAGCTCTGGAAACACCATATATTTT. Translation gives CASSQDPSSGNTIYF.

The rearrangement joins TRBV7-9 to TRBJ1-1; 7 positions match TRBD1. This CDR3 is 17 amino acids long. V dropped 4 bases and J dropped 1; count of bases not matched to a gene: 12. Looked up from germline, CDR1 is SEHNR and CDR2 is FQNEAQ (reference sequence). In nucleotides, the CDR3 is TGTGCCAGCAGCTCCCCTCGGCGGACAGGTCAGAACACTGAAGCTTTCTTT. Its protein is CASSSPRRTGQNTEAFF.

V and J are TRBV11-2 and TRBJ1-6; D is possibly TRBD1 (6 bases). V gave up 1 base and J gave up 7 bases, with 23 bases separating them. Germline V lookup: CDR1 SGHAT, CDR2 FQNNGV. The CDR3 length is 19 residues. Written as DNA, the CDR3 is TGTGCCAGCAGCTTAGTGGGAATCACAGGGAGTTCCCGAAATTCACCCCTCCACTTT. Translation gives CASSLVGITGSSRNSPLHF.